These 21 T cell receptor beta chains were sequenced from one sample in a study of molecular identifiers for immune sequencing clone quantification. TCRdb ran MiXCR on the PCR reads and lists one entry per CDR3 protein. The sample contains 550,000 to 750,000 distinct CDR3 sequences, approximately 20% of which appear only once. The sequenced material came from naive CD8+ T cells from blood, with Jurkat cell RNA spiked in. Documented subset: FACS-sorted CD8+CD4-CCR7+CD45RA+ naive T cells. These receptors originate from a human donor in good health. Some libraries in this study had Jurkat cell RNA spiked in.

This clonotype was seen repeatedly, ten times or more. V is TRBV20-1 and J is TRBJ2-1, with 14 bases lining up with TRBD2. The CDR3 spans 17 residues. Unmatched junction bases numbered 10, after V lost 4 bases and J lost 5 bases. Germline assignment: CDR1 DFQATT and CDR2 SNEGSKA (reference sequence). The CDR3 here is CSAKYRTSGRTDNEQFF. In DNA form, the CDR3 reads TGCAGTGCTAAATACCGGACTAGCGGGAGGACGGACAATGAGCAGTTCTTC.

At least ten counts were recorded for this clonotype. The J gene is TRBJ1-5, the V gene TRBV6-2 or TRBV6-3; 11 bases agree with TRBD1. V lost 2 bases and J lost 0; bases outside the gene matches: 12. Germline CDR1 and CDR2: MNHEY and SVGEGT. The CDR3 has 20 amino acids. The CDR3 DNA reads as TGTGCCAGCAGTTACCCGCGGACAGGGGGCTCACCATATAGCAATCAGCCCCAGCATTTT. It yields the protein CASSYPRTGGSPYSNQPQHF.

The V and J genes are TRBV6-4 and TRBJ1-1; maybe TRBD1 (6 bases). This CDR3 has 11 residues. Germline CDR1 MRHNA, CDR2 SNTAGT. With 2 bases removed from V and 10 bases from J, the gap between germline ends came to 8 bases. The CDR3 DNA sequence: TGTGCCAGCAGTGACGGGGGGGCAGCTTTCTTT. This sequence encodes CASSDGGAAFF.

This clonotype has ten or more counts. The CDR3 sequence is CASSGPGGFVAFF. Written as DNA, the CDR3 is TGTGCCAGCAGTGGTCCTGGGGGCTTCGTTGCTTTCTTT. J is TRBJ1-1 and V is TRBV2, with a weak D call TRBD1 (6 bases). The CDR3 has 13 amino acids. The ends were cut back, 4 bases at V and 11 bases at J, with 17 bases in the middle. The V gene's germline CDR1 is SNHLY and CDR2 FYNNEI.

This clonotype has ten or more counts. This chain uses TRBV5-6 with TRBJ2-7, with TRBD1 as a possible D gene (6 bases). This CDR3 is 14 amino acids long. Germline V lookup: CDR1 SGHDT, CDR2 YYEEEE. Trimming removed 3 bases from V and 2 bases from J, with 12 bases in between. CDR3 DNA: TGTGCCAGCAGCTATACGACAGGCCCCTACGAGCAGTACTTC. Translating it yields CASSYTTGPYEQYF.

Details on this clonotype: Given a much more abundant clone one base away, this may be a read error. The rearrangement joins TRBV4-3 to TRBJ1-1; D gene ambiguous. The CDR3 spans 13 residues. Germline CDR1 is LGHNA and CDR2 is YSLEER. The CDR3 DNA follows: TGCGCCAACAGCCAAGATGAGGCCCACGGGGCTTTCTTT. Protein: CANSQDEAHGAFF.

This clonotype was counted between two and nine times. V usage is TRBV6-2 or TRBV6-3 and J usage is TRBJ2-7; D is unclear. V lost 5 bases and J 4 bases, leaving 27 bases between the germline ends. Germline lookup yields CDR1 MNHEY and CDR2 SVGEGT. CDR3 size: 18 residues. CDR3 sequence reads: CASSNPYTWSQTPYEQYF. DNA of the CDR3: TGTGCCAGCAGTAATCCTTACACGTGGAGTCAGACCCCTTACGAGCAGTACTTC.

This clonotype was counted at least ten times. The chain has TRBV14 and TRBJ2-7; TRBD2 matches at 7 bases. Germline V gives CDR1 SGHDN, CDR2 FVKESK. This CDR3 is 14 amino acids long. V trimming: 8 bases; J trimming: 0 bases; junction bases outside the gene matches: 7. CDR3 residues: CASRASGNSYEQYF. As DNA, the CDR3 is TGTGCCAGCCGGGCCAGCGGGAACTCCTACGAGCAGTACTTC.

This clonotype appeared a few times. The chain employs TRBV5-5 and TRBJ1-2; D is possibly TRBD1 (5 bases). The CDR3 runs 17 residues. Trimming cost V 3 bases and J 3 bases, with 21 bases left between them. Germline lookup yields CDR1 SGHKS and CDR2 YYEKEE (reference sequence). The chain's CDR3 is CASSWVDQGGTDYGYTF. CDR3 coding DNA: TGTGCCAGCAGCTGGGTAGACCAGGGTGGTACAGACTATGGCTACACCTTC.

This clonotype came up a few times. V gene TRBV25-1 combines with J gene TRBJ1-5, with TRBD1 matching over 8 bases. CDR1 is MGHDK, CDR2 SYGVNS, per germline. V was clipped by 0 bases and J by 3 bases; unmatched bases: 1. The CDR3 extends over 15 amino acids. CDR3 loop: CASSEYRGPNQPQHF. In nucleotides, the CDR3 is TGTGCCAGCAGTGAATACAGGGGGCCCAATCAGCCCCAGCATTTT.

This clonotype was counted many times. J is TRBJ2-7 and V is TRBV4-3, with D hard to call. V lost 0 bases and J lost 6, with 18 bases in between. The CDR3 is 16 residues long. CDR1 is LGHNA, CDR2 YSLEER, per germline. The CDR3 DNA follows: TGCGCCAGCAGCCAAGACTATAGCCTCGCGAATGCCGAGCAGTACTTC. Its protein is CASSQDYSLANAEQYF.

The sample holds many counts of this clonotype. This chain joins TRBV5-5 and TRBJ2-2, with D hard to call. CDR1 is SGHKS and CDR2 is YYEKEE in the germline V gene (reference sequence). V lost 1 base to trimming and J lost 4 bases, with 8 bases between them. The CDR3 covers 14 residues. The CDR3 is CASSLFESTGELFF. In nucleotides, the CDR3 is TGTGCCAGCAGCTTGTTCGAGAGCACCGGGGAGCTGTTTTTT.

This clonotype showed up just a few times. This chain uses TRBV2 with TRBJ1-5; a possible D gene is TRBD1 (6 bases). The length of the CDR3 is 14 residues. The V end lost 2 bases, the J end lost 6 bases, and 11 bases lay between the germline ends. Germline values: CDR1 SNHLY, CDR2 FYNNEI. CDR3 sequence (DNA): TGTGCCAGCAGTGAACTTACAGGGCTTCAGCCCCAGCATTTT. Protein: CASSELTGLQPQHF. Using reference TRBV2 and TRBJ1-5 for the parts outside the CDR3, the full variable domain is EPEVTQTPSHQVTQMGQEVILRCVPISNHLYFYWYRQILGQKVEFLVSFYNNEISEKSEIFDDQFSVERPDGSNFTLKIRSTKLEDSAMYFCASSELTGLQPQHFGDGTRLSIL.

V is TRBV6-5 and J is TRBJ2-2; no firm D call. The V gene's germline CDR1 is MNHEY and CDR2 SVGAGI. This CDR3 is 15 amino acids long. V shed 2 bases and J shed 7 bases, with 14 bases lying between them. This CDR3 reads CASSYNKGSNGELFF. As DNA, the CDR3 is TGTGCCAGCAGTTACAACAAAGGCAGTAACGGGGAGCTGTTTTTT.

The V call is TRBV19, the J call TRBJ2-3, with 14 bases that match TRBD2. V shed 7 bases, J shed 5 bases, and the junction held 8 bases outside the gene matches. CDR1 and CDR2 (germline): LNHDA, SQIVND (reference sequence). This CDR3 has 16 residues. The CDR3 loop is CASKRTSGGRGDTQYF. For the CDR3, the DNA is TGTGCCAGTAAAAGGACTAGCGGGGGGCGGGGAGATACGCAGTATTTT.

This chain links TRBV11-2 with TRBJ2-7; 7 bases agree with TRBD1. Trimming at V came to 2 bases and at J to 0 bases, leaving 7 bases not matched to a gene. The CDR3 spans 16 residues. The germline V gene encodes CDR1 SGHAT and CDR2 FQNNGV. The CDR3 sequence: CASSLPTGQSSYEQYF. Written as DNA, the CDR3 is TGTGCCAGCAGCTTACCCACGGGACAGAGCTCCTACGAGCAGTACTTC.

In the case of this clonotype: A junction boundary mismatches the germline segment, possibly from a read error. V gene TRBV6-1 combines with J gene TRBJ1-2; D remains unclear. The CDR3 runs to 14 residues. The V gene's germline CDR1 is MNHNS and CDR2 SASEGT. Here the CDR3 reads CASTKEDGSYGCTF. CDR3 nucleotides: TGTGCCAGCACAAAAGAGGACGGAAGCTATGGCTGCACCTTC.

This clonotype was detected a few times. The junction shows a germline mismatch at one end, possibly a read error. The genes are TRBV29-1 and TRBJ2-3; 10 bases match TRBD2. The CDR3 sequence is 16 residues long. Germline values: CDR1 SQVTM, CDR2 ANQGSEA. The CDR3 region is CSVELASGGSTDTQCF. CDR3 nucleotides: TGCAGCGTTGAACTGGCTAGCGGGGGAAGCACAGACACGCAGTGTTTT.

In its sample, this clonotype was seen a few times. The CDR3 DNA reads TGCAGTGCTAGAGACCCCACGACTAGCTCCTACGAGCAGTACTTC. This encodes CSARDPTTSSYEQYF. The chain recombines TRBV20-1 with TRBJ2-7, with D tentatively TRBD2 (6 bases). Deletions cut 0 bases from V and 0 bases from J, with 12 bases between. CDR3 length equals 15 residues. From germline, CDR1 is DFQATT and CDR2 SNEGSKA (reference sequence).

V gene TRBV20-1 combines with J gene TRBJ2-1, with 8 bases identical to TRBD1. With 3 bases clipped from V and 4 bases from J, the junction kept 2 bases outside the gene matches. The germline V gene has CDR1 DFQATT and CDR2 SNEGSKA (reference sequence). The CDR3 sequence is 13 residues long. This CDR3 is CSASRDRYNEQFF. CDR3 DNA: TGCAGTGCTAGCCGGGACAGGTACAATGAGCAGTTCTTC.

This clonotype was recorded at least ten times. V is TRBV6-2 or TRBV6-3 and J is TRBJ1-5; D is undetermined. Trimming cost V 0 bases and J 5 bases, with 17 bases left between them. This CDR3 region has 17 residues. From germline, CDR1 is MNHEY and CDR2 SVGEGT. The DNA of the CDR3 is TGTGCCAGCAGTTACTCGCAGACTCCTAGGATCGATCAGCCCCAGCATTTT. Protein: CASSYSQTPRIDQPQHF.